This TCR beta chain came from a study of blood T cell repertoires in COVID-19. Sequenced by immunoSEQ multiplex PCR; TCRdb stores in-frame clones only, minus some. In the table there are 250,000 to 300,000 clones, 85% to 90% of which are singletons. The V end was cut by 4 bases, the J end by 8 bases, with 11 bases between. Germline V gene data show CDR1 as MNHEY and CDR2 as SMNVEV (reference sequence). The CDR3 is 13 amino acids. The source of this sequence is a woman aged 55-70 years who had recovered from COVID-19. The sequenced sample consisted of PBMCs or T cells enriched from blood (not recorded which). The chain combines TRBV27 with TRBJ1-4; a possible D gene is TRBD1 (5 bases). CDR3 protein: CASSYRTAEKLFF. The CDR3, as DNA: TGTGCCAGCAGTTACAGGACGGCAGAAAAACTGTTTTTT.